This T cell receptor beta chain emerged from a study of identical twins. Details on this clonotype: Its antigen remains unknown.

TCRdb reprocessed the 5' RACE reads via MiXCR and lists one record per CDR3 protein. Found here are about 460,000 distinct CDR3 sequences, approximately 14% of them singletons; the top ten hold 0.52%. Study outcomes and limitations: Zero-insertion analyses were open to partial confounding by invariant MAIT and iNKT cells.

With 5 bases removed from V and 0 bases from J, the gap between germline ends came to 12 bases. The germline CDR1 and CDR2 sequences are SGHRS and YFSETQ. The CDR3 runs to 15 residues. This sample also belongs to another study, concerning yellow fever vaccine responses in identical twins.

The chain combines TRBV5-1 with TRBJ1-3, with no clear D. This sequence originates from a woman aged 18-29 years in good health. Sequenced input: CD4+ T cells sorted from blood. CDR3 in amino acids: CASSSRGASGNTIYF. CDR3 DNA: TGCGCCAGCAGTTCACGAGGTGCCTCTGGAAACACCATATATTTT. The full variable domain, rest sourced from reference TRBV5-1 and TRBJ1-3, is KAGVTQTPRYLIKTRGQQVTLSCSPISGHRSVSWYQQTPGQGLQFLFEYFSETQRNKGNFPGRFSGRQFSNSRSEMNVSTLELGDSALYLCASSSRGASGNTIYFGEGSWLTVV.